This T cell receptor (beta chain) was identified during a study of shared clonotypes between healthy human individuals. CD45RO-negative cells were positively selected for CCR7, leaving out terminally differentiated effector memory CD45RA+ cells. Germline values: CDR1 LNHDA, CDR2 SQIVND (reference sequence). The CDR3 consists of 14 residues. V gave up 6 bases and J gave up 2 bases; unmatched junction bases: 5. Study results and limitations: Of the naive CD4 clonotypes, roughly 5.2% were shared across a handful of donors.

Regarding this clone: No antigen is known for it.

In the original processing: From ImmunoSEQ came sequences covering only the junction and carrying no quality scores, so filtering differed. Using immunoSEQ multiplex PCR, the repertoire was profiled, and TCRdb retains in-frame clones only, with some absent. D and trimming were read from the DNA, whereas the V and J calls and clone size are those reported in that table. The sample yields approximately 2,000,000 clones, approximately 92% seen once. The sample consisted of naive CD8+ T cells from PBMCs. This clonotype was obtained from a man aged 18 to 30 in good health. Some clones in this sample may be carry-over from other donors' samples. J is TRBJ2-7 and V is TRBV19, with TRBD1 identical over 9 bases. CDR3 sequence reads: CASRGTGLPYEQYF. The CDR3 nucleotides are TGTGCCAGTAGGGGGACAGGGCTCCCCTACGAGCAGTACTTC.